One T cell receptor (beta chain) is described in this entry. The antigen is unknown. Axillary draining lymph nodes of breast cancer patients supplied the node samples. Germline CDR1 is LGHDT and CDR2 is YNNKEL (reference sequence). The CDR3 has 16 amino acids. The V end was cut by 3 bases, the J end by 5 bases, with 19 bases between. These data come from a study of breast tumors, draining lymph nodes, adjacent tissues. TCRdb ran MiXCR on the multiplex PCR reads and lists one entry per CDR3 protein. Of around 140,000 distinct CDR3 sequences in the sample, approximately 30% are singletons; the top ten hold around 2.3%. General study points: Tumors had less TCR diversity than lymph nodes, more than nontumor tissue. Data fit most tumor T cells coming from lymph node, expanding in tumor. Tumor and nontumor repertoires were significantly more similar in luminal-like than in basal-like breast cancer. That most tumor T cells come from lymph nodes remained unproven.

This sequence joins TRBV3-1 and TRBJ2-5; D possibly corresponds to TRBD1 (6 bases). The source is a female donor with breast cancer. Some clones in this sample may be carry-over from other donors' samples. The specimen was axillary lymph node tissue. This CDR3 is CASSHRTGNVWETQYF. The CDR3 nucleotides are TGTGCCAGCAGCCACCGAACAGGGAATGTTTGGGAGACCCAGTACTTC.